The next 4 T cell receptor beta chains were all read from a single sample in a study of shared clonotypes between healthy human individuals. Assay used: immunoSEQ multiplex PCR; TCRdb lists only in-frame clones, some missing. The sample shows about 680,000 clones, around 90% of them seen only once. CD45RO negativity and positive selection for CCR7 defined naive CD8 cells, a population that excluded terminally differentiated effector memory CD45RA+ cells. Sequencing was performed on naive CD8+ T cells sorted from blood. The receptors originated from a man aged 25-45 years in good health.

The chain combines TRBV19 with TRBJ1-1, with 7 bases identical to TRBD1. Germline CDR1 and CDR2: LNHDA and SQIVND (reference sequence). The junction had 7 bases not matched to a gene; V was cut back by 5 bases and J by 7 bases. The CDR3 extends over 13 amino acids. The CDR3 region is CASSVDRKGEAFF. CDR3 DNA: TGTGCCAGTAGTGTGGACAGGAAGGGTGAAGCTTTCTTT.

The J gene is TRBJ2-2, the V gene TRBV7-9; 7 nucleotides match TRBD2. This CDR3 region has 18 residues. Trimming removed 5 bases from V and 0 bases from J; junction bases left unmatched: 12. CDR1 is SEHNR, CDR2 FQNEAQ, per germline (reference sequence). The CDR3 spells CASSPRAGDGPNTGELFF. DNA for the CDR3: TGTGCCAGCAGCCCCAGGGCGGGGGACGGACCGAACACCGGGGAGCTGTTTTTT.

This chain links TRBV7-9 with TRBJ2-2, with TRBD2 matching 7 bases. V trimming: 10 bases; J trimming: 11 bases; junction bases outside the gene matches: 13. There are 13 residues in the CDR3. Germline CDR1 is SEHNR and CDR2 is FQNEAQ (reference sequence). DNA for the CDR3: TGTGCCAAACAAACTCGGGAGGCACCAGAGCTGTTTTTT. It yields the protein CAKQTREAPELFF. Full variable domain (remainder filled in from reference TRBV7-9 and TRBJ2-2): DTGVSQNPRHKITKRGQNVTFRCDPISEHNRLYWYRQTLGQGPEFLTYFQNEAQLEKSRLLSDRFSAERPKGSFSTLEIQRTEQGDSAMYLCAKQTREAPELFFGEGSRLTVL.

V gene TRBV2 combines with J gene TRBJ1-4, with D possibly matching TRBD1 (6 bases). Per germline, CDR1 SNHLY and CDR2 FYNNEI. Trimming removed 3 bases from V and 6 bases from J, with 14 bases in between. This CDR3 is built from 15 residues. This chain's CDR3 is CASSDFGGRDEKLFF. CDR3 nucleotides: TGTGCCAGCAGTGATTTCGGGGGCAGGGATGAAAAACTGTTTTTT.